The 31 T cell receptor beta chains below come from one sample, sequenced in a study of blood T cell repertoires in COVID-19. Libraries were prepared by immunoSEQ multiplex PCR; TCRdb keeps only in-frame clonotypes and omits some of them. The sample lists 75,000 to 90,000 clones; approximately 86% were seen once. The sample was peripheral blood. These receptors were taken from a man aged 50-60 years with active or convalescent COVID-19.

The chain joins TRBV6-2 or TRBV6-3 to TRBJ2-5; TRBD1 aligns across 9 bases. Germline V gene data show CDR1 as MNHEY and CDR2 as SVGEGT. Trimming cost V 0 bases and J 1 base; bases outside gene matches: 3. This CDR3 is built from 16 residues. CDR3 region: CASSYSVTGGQETQYF. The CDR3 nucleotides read TGTGCCAGCAGTTACTCGGTGACAGGGGGCCAAGAGACCCAGTACTTC.

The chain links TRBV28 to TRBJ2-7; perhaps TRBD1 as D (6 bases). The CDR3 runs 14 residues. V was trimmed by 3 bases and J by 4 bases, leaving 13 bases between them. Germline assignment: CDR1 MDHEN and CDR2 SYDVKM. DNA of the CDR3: TGTGCCAGCAGTTTCCAGGGGTATGGGTACGAGCAGTACGTC. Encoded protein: CASSFQGYGYEQYV.

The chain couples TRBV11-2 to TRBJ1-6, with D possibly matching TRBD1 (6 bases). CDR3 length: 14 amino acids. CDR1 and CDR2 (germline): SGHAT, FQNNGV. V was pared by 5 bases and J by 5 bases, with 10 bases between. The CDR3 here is CASSLDRNNSPLHF. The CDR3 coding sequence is TGTGCCAGCAGCCTGGACAGAAATAATTCACCCCTCCACTTT.

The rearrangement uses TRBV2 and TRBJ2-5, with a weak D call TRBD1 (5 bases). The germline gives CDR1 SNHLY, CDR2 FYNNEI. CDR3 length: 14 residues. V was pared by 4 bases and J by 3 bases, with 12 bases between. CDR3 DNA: TGTGCCAGCAGTGCCGGACAATACAAAGAGACCCAGTACTTC. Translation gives CASSAGQYKETQYF.

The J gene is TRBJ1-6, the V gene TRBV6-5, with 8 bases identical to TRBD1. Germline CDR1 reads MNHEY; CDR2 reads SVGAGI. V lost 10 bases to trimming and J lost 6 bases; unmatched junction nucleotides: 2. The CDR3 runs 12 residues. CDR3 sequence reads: CATTGGNSPLHF. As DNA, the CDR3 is TGTGCCACAACAGGGGGTAATTCACCCCTCCACTTT.

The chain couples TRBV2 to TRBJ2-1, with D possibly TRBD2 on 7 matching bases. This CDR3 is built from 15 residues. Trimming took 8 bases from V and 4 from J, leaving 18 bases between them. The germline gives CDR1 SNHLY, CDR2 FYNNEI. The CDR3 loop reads CASSIGGGGYNEQFF. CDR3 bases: TGTGCCAGCTCAATAGGGGGGGGAGGTTACAATGAGCAGTTCTTC.

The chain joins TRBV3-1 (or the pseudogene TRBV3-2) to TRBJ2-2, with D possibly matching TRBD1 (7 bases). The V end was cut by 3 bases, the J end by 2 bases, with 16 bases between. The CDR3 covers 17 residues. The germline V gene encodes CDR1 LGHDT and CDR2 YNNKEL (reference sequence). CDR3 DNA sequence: TGTGCCAGCAGCCAGACTCGGGGGACAGCTAACACCGGGGAGCTGTTTTTT. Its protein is CASSQTRGTANTGELFF.

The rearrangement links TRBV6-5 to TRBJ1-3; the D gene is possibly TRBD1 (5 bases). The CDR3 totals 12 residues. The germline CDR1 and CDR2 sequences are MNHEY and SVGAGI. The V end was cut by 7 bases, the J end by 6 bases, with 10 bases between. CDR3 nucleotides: TGTGCCAGCACAGGGTGGGAAAACACCATATATTTT. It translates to CASTGWENTIYF.

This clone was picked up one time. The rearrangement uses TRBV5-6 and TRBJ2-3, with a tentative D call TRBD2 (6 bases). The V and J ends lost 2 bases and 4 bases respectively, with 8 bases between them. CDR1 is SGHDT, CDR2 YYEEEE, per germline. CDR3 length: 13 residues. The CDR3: CASSFRDSDTQYF. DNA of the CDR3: TGTGCCAGCAGCTTCAGGGACTCAGATACGCAGTATTTT.

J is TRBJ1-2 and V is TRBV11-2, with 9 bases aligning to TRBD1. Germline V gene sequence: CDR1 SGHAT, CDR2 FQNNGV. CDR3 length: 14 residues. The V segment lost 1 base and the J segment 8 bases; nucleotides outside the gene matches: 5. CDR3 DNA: TGTGCCAGCAGCTTAGCTGGGACAGGGAGCGGCTACACCTTC. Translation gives CASSLAGTGSGYTF. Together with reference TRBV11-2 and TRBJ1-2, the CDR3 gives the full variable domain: EAGVAQSPRYKIIEKRQSVAFWCNPISGHATLYWYQQILGQGPKLLIQFQNNGVVDDSQLPKDRFSAERLKGVDSTLKIQPAKLEDSAVYLCASSLAGTGSGYTFGSGTRLTVV.

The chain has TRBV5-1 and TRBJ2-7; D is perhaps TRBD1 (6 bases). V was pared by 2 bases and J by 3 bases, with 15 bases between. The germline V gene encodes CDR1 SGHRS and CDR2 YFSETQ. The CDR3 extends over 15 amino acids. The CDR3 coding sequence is TGCGCCAGCAGCTTTGGGACATCCTCCCACTACGAGCAGTACGTC. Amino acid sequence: CASSFGTSSHYEQYV.

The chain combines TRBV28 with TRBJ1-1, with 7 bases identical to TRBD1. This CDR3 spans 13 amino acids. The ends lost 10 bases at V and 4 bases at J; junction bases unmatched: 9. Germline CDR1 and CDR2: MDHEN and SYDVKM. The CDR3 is CATYRGSGTEAFF. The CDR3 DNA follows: TGTGCCACCTACAGGGGATCGGGCACTGAAGCTTTCTTT.

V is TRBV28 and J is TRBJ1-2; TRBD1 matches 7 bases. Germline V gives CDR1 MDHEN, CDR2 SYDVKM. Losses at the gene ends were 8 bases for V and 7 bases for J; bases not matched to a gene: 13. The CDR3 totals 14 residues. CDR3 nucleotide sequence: TGTGCCAGCGAACTCAGTAAGGGGGCGCTTGGCTACACCTTC. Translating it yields CASELSKGALGYTF.

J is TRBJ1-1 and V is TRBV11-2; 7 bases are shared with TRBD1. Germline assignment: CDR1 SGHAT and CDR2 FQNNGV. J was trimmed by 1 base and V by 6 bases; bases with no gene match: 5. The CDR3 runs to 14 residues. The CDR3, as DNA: TGTGCCAGCAGACCGACAGGGCAGAACACTGAAGCTTTCTTT. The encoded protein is CASRPTGQNTEAFF.

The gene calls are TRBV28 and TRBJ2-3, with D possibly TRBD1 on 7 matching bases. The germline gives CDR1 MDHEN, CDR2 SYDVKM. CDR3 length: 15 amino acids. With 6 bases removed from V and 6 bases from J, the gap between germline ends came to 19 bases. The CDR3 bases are TGTGCCAGCAGACCTACCAGGGGGGTCATTGATACGCAGTATTTT. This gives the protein CASRPTRGVIDTQYF.

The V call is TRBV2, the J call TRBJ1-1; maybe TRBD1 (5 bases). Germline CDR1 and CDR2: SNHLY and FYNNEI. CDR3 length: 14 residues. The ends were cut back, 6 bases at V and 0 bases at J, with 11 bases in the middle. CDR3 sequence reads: CASSYGQVNTEAFF. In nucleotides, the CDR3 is TGTGCCAGCAGCTACGGACAAGTGAACACTGAAGCTTTCTTT. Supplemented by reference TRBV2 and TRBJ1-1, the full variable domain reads EPEVTQTPSHQVTQMGQEVILRCVPISNHLYFYWYRQILGQKVEFLVSFYNNEISEKSEIFDDQFSVERPDGSNFTLKIRSTKLEDSAMYFCASSYGQVNTEAFFGQGTRLTVV.

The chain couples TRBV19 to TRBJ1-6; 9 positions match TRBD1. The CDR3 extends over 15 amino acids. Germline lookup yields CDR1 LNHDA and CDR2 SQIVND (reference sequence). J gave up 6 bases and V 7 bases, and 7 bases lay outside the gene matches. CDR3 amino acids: CASTPDRGANSPLHF. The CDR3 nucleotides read TGTGCCAGTACCCCGGACAGGGGAGCTAATTCACCCCTCCACTTT.

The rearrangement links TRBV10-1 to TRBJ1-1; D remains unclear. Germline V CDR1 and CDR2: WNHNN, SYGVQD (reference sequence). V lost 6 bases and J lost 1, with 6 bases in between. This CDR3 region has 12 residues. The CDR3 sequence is CASSRQNTEAFF. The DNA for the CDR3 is TGCGCCAGCAGCCGACAGAACACTGAAGCTTTCTTT.

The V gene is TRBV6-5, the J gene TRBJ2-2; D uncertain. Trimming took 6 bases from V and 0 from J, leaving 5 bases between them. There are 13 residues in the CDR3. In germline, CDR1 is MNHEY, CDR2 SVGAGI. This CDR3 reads CASRAPNTGELFF. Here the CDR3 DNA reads TGTGCCAGCAGGGCACCGAACACCGGGGAGCTGTTTTTT.

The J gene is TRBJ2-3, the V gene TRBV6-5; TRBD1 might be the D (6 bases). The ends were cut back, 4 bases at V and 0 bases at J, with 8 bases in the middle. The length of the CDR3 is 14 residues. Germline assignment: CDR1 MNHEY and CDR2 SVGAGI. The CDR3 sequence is CASSLQGSTDTQYF. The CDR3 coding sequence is TGTGCCAGCAGTTTACAGGGTAGCACAGATACGCAGTATTTT.

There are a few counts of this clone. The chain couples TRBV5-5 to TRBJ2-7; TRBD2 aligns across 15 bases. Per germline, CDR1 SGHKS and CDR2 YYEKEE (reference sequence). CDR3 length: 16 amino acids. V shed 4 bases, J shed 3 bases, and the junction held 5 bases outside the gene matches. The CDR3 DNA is TGTGCCAGCAGCCCCGGGACTAGCGGGGGGTTCTACGAGCAGTACTTC. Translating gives CASSPGTSGGFYEQYF.

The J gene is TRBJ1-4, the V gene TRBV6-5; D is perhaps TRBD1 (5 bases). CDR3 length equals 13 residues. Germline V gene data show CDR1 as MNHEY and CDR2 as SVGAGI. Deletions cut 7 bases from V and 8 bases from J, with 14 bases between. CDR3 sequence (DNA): TGTGCCAGCATCGGCCAGGGTCACGAAAAACTGTTTTTT. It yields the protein CASIGQGHEKLFF.

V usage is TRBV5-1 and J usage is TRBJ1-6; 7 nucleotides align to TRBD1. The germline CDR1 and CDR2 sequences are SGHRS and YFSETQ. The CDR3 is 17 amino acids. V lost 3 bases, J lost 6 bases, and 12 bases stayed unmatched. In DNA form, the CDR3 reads TGCGCCAGCAGCTCGCCGTCCAGGGGGTTCGGTAATTCACCCCTCCACTTT. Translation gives CASSSPSRGFGNSPLHF.

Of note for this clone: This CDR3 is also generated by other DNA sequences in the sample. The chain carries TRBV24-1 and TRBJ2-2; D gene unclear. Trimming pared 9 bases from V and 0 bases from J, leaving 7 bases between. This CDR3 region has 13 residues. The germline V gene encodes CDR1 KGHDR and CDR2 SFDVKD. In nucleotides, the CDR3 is TGTGCCACCTACAACCCGAACACCGGGGAGCTGTTTTTT. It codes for CATYNPNTGELFF.

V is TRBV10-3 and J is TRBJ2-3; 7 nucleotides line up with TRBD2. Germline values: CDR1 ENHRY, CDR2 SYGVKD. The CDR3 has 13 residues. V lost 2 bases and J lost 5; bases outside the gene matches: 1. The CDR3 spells CAISELAEDTQYF. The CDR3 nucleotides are TGTGCCATCAGTGAGCTAGCGGAAGATACGCAGTATTTT.

The CDR3 here is CASSQEGMVVGREAFF. CDR3 coding DNA: TGCGCCAGCAGCCAAGAAGGGATGGTTGTAGGGAGGGAAGCTTTCTTT. The chain uses TRBV4-1 and TRBJ1-1; D is undetermined. With 0 bases removed from V and 8 bases from J, the gap between germline ends came to 19 bases. CDR1 is MGHRA, CDR2 YSYEKL, per germline. The CDR3 loop spans 16 amino acids.

DNA for the CDR3: TGTGCCATCAGTGAGTCTTCAGGGGAGAGGCAGTACGTC. Translation gives CAISESSGERQYV. The chain links TRBV10-3 to TRBJ2-7, with a weak D call TRBD1 (6 bases). V lost 0 bases and J lost 9, with 12 bases in between. The CDR3 is 13 residues long. The germline gives CDR1 ENHRY, CDR2 SYGVKD.

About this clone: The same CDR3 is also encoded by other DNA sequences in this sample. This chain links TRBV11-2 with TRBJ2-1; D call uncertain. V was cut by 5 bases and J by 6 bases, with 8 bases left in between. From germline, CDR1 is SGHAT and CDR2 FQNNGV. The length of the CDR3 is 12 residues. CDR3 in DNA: TGTGCCAGCAGCACCCAAGCCAATGAGCAGTTCTTC. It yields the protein CASSTQANEQFF.

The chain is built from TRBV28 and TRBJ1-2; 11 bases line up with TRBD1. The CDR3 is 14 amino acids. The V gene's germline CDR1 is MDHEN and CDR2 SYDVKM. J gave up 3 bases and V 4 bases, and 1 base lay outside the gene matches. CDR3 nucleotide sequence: TGTGCCAGCAGTTCGGGACAGGGGGACTATGGCTACACCTTC. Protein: CASSSGQGDYGYTF.

The CDR3 DNA is TGTGCCAGCAGCCAAGGCAGGGGCGGTCAGCCCCAGCATTTT. This encodes CASSQGRGGQPQHF. This chain connects TRBV16 to TRBJ1-5, with a weak D call TRBD1 (6 bases). The CDR3 runs to 14 residues. Germline CDR1 is KGHSY and CDR2 is FQNENV. V lost 2 bases and J 6 bases, leaving 11 bases between the germline ends.

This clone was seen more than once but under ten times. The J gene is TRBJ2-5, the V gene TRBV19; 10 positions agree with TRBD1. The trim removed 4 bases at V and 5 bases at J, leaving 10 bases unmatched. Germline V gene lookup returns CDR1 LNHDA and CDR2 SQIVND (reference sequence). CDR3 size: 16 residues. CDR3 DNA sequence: TGTGCCAGTAGTAGCCCGGGACAGGGGCTCGATGAGACCCAGTACTTC. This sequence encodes CASSSPGQGLDETQYF.